Listed here is a single TCR beta chain. Its antigen is still unknown. No per-base quality is available; no much larger clone lies one base away. The source of the sample is a study of beta chain features in type 1 diabetes listed by TCRdb under 2018. Study-wide context: Mean age, gender distribution, total cell number and subset yield did not differ between patients and healthy donors. Regulatory and stem cell-like memory subsets were isolated from only 8 patients and 8 healthy donors, whereas naive and central memory subsets came from all 30 or so donors. A total of 85 million to 110 million sorted cells were examined across all samples, and RNA yield correlated strongly with the number of cells per subset. In the study, recently diagnosed type 1 diabetes patients and matched healthy donors were compared on the TCRB repertoires of their sorted circulating CD4+ T cell subsets.

All of the isolated RNA was reverse transcribed with the High Capacity cDNA Reverse Transcription Kit, so expressed TCRB transcripts were sequenced. Naive, central memory and regulatory T cell samples underwent deep immunoSEQ sequencing, averaging about 3.57 million total reads per sample. After sorted cells were lysed in RLT buffer, RNA was extracted with DNase-treated RNeasy Micro or Mini kits, with the choice depending on cell number. To prevent cross-contamination, every cell subset was processed on its own, while patient and healthy donor samples were processed together. Using the immunoSEQ multiplex PCR, TCRB sequences were amplified from cDNA into 87-bp fragments spanning the CDR3 region. Sequencing of the amplicons was done on the Illumina HiSeq platform. The original pipeline was this. Synthetic template baselines were used to correct PCR bias computationally, reads within Hamming distance 2 were collapsed together, and singletons that could not be merged were discarded. By aligning reads against IMGT, V, D and J genes, CDR3 length, and insertions or deletions at six rearrangement sites were assigned. Within each subset, clonotype counts were normalized to sorted cell number, after which true diversity and Gini coefficients were computed with the tcR R package. The overlap coefficient, calculated on TCRB nucleotide sequences, was used to measure repertoire sharing. Out-of-frame TCRB sequences from naive cells were analyzed as a proxy for the pre-selection repertoire. This immuneACCESS table, as held by TCRdb, lists in-frame sequences with V and J called but not all clones. Of the missing ones, under half trace to an unresolved V gene in checked studies; the others have no known cause. V, J and clone size were drawn from that table, and D and trimming were deduced from the DNA. In this sample the table shows hundreds of thousands of clones, around 16% of which occur a single time. The ten biggest clones cover more than 0.015% of the sample.

The investigation overall reported the following: Because small numbers of individuals were included in the HLA sub-analyses, any influence of HLA type on TCRB rearrangement was left unresolved. Fewer insertions and more nucleotide deletions at VDJ recombination sites were observed in patients with type 1 diabetes, implying thymic rearrangement abnormalities. Type 1 diabetes patients showed a moderate but significant shortening of TCRB CDR3 length in all four CD4+ subsets. Shorter templates might have been favored by PCR, but patient and control samples were amplified and corrected together, so both groups would have been affected equally by any skew. Naive, central memory and regulatory TCRB repertoires appeared more similar among patients than among healthy donors. Because cDNA was sequenced instead of genomic DNA, highly expressing activated cells could be over-represented, though the groups showed no difference in activation or CD3 levels.

Each donor gave one peripheral blood draw, averaging roughly 100 mL, which was collected into heparinised tubes. Using a panel that included CD45RO, CCR7, CD25, CD127, CD95 and CD27, naive, central memory, regulatory and stem cell-like memory CD4+ T cells were sorted on a BD FACSAria II. A purity above 95% was achieved for all sorted populations. PBMCs were separated immediately by Lymphoprep density gradient centrifugation and were stained directly, without being cultured. To minimize batch effects, samples were stained and sorted in pairs, one healthy donor with one patient per experiment. The sample was naive CD4+ T cells from blood. Sample cell subset or site, as interpreted from the label and publication: true naive CD4+ T cells. This sequence originates from a young man with type 1 diabetes.

This receptor has the CDR3 CASIQGPGDTQYF. At the DNA level, the sequence is TGTGCCAGCATACAGGGTCCAGGAGATACGCAGTATTTT. The chain is made from TRBV28 and TRBJ2-3, with a weak D call of TRBD1 (6 bases match). The germline V gene yields MDHEN for CDR1 and SYDVKM for CDR2. V drops 7 bases and J drops 5 bases, leaving 13 bases in between. Reading from cysteine to phenylalanine, the CDR3 counts 13 amino acids. Only the CDR3 portion is preserved as DNA: 39 bases, with reading frame beginning at the first base.